This T cell receptor beta chain derives from a study of neurological immune-mediated disorders (dated by TCRdb to the late 2010s). Concerning the study at large: Using UMI-based sequencing, the study compared peripheral blood TCR-beta repertoires from patients with HTLV-I-associated myelopathy (HAM/TSP), patients with multiple sclerosis, and healthy controls. The approximately 110 TCR-beta libraries included longitudinal samples, technical triplicates and paired sorted CD4+ and CD8+ T-cell subsets alongside PBMC samples. The cohort was made up of about 68 subjects, consisting of 15 or so HAM/TSP patients, some 34 multiple sclerosis patients and 20 or so healthy controls. Broad study findings and their caveats: TCR clonal expansion was greatest in HAM/TSP patients and smallest in MS patients, who ranked below even healthy controls. Expanded clones from different subjects shared no identical CDR3 amino acid sequences, which suggests that TCR-beta repertoires were private in all groups.

cDNA was synthesized by template-switch 5'RACE using a primer with a 10-nucleotide random unique molecular identifier that tagged each TCR transcript. Over 170 million TCR-beta sequences, covering 15-18 subjects, were produced in each sequencing run. The RNeasy kit was used for extraction of total RNA. TCR-beta VDJ regions were amplified with primers for the TCR constant region and the 5'RACE anchor, using the KAPA Real-time Library Amplification kit. A first PCR added sample indexes and Illumina adaptors, and a second PCR then raised library yield. After Ampure bead purification, the roughly 650 bp TCR product was size-selected on a 2% E-gel SizeSelection system. Before pooling, library quality was checked on a Bioanalyzer, concentration was measured with Qubit, and libraries were quantified with the Kapa Library Quantification kit. An Illumina HiSeq 2500 sequenced the libraries paired-end 2 x 150 bp. To increase sequence diversity, roughly 24-31% phiX was spiked into each library pool. The source study handled its data this way. Quality-filtered reads were processed with the UMI-based MiGEC pipeline, and over 80% of raw TCR sequences were removed by the MiGEC pipeline during error correction. IMGT germline references were used for aligning VDJ genes, and each clonotype was defined as a unique CDR3 amino acid sequence together with its V-J genes. Clonal expansion, Shannon diversity, and CDR3 relatedness (CalcPairwiseDistances, ClusterSamples) were evaluated with VDJtools, and phylogenetic trees were built with CLCbio workbench. Expanded clones were defined as having at least 8 unique UMIs, based on coefficient-of-variation modelling across technical triplicates. The raw public data were reprocessed by TCRdb itself: fastp quality trimming at Q25, MiXCR clonotype calling, in-frame beta chains only. Entries are consolidated by CDR3 protein sequence, retaining the most common genes and DNA. In this record, the V and J calls reflect TCRdb's handling and not the investigators' own analysis. For this sample there are about 44,000 distinct CDR3 sequences; about 6.9% appear just once. The ten largest make up around 0.6% of the sample.

From its cysteine to its phenylalanine, the CDR3 spans 13 amino acids. The read is trimmed to its CDR3 DNA, 39 bases read in frame from base 1. The germline V and J ends show losses of 6 bases and 6 bases respectively, and no gene match explains 9 bases of the junction. In the germline V gene, CDR1 corresponds to SGHRS and CDR2 to YFSETQ. The healthy controls were volunteers from a blood bank in Maryland, USA. For sorted-subset TCR libraries, about 1 million sorted CD4+ or CD8+ T cells were used. Peripheral blood was subjected to Ficoll-Hypaque density gradient centrifugation to isolate PBMCs, which were then cryopreserved in liquid nitrogen. The study also sequenced paired sorted CD4+ and CD8+ subsets from healthy controls, HAM/TSP patients and MS patients. This clonotype was picked up many times. The target of this receptor is not known. No base quality values were provided; no much bigger clone lies one nucleotide off.

The source material was CD4+ T cells from blood. The TCR was taken from a woman between 35 and 50 years old in good health. The chain uses TRBV5-1 and TRBJ2-7; 7 middle bases align to TRBD1. The CDR3 reads as follows: CASNREGAAEQYF. The sequence in DNA is TGCGCCAGCAATCGTGAGGGGGCGGCCGAGCAGTACTTC.